These 3 T cell receptor beta chains originate from one sample sequenced in a study of blood T cell repertoires in COVID-19. Data came from immunoSEQ multiplex PCR; TCRdb stores just in-frame clones and leaves some out. The sample holds roughly 20,000 clones, approximately 80% seen once. The sample consisted of peripheral blood. Every receptor here comes from a man in his 70s with COVID-19, enrolled during active disease.

The chain uses TRBV2 and TRBJ2-5; 14 bases match TRBD2. The V segment lost 7 bases and the J segment 8 bases; nucleotides outside the gene matches: 9. This CDR3 has 15 amino acids. CDR1 and CDR2 from the germline V gene are SNHLY and FYNNEI. The CDR3 here is CASIIGTSGGITQYF. Here the CDR3 DNA reads TGTGCCAGCATCATCGGGACTAGCGGGGGCATAACCCAGTACTTC.

This rearrangement joins TRBV29-1 to TRBJ2-7; 7 bases are a match to TRBD1. The germline V gene has CDR1 SQVTM and CDR2 ANQGSEA. The junction had 3 bases not matched to a gene; V was cut back by 5 bases and J by 2 bases. CDR3 size: 12 residues. The CDR3 protein is CSVRTGTYEQYF. CDR3 DNA: TGCAGCGTTAGGACAGGAACCTACGAGCAGTACTTC.

This clone has a single count. V usage is TRBV6-5 and J usage is TRBJ1-5; D uncertain. This CDR3 spans 14 amino acids. With 6 bases removed from V and 2 bases from J, the gap between germline ends came to 11 bases. Germline V lookup: CDR1 MNHEY, CDR2 SVGAGI. CDR3 protein: CASSVLRGNQPQHF. As DNA, the CDR3 is TGTGCCAGCAGCGTCTTGAGGGGCAATCAGCCCCAGCATTTT.